These T cell receptor beta chains were read from a single sample in a study of CD4 T cells in relation to SARS-CoV-2 and coronaviruses. Profiled with immunoSEQ multiplex PCR; TCRdb holds only in-frame clones, not every one. The sample lists under 90,000 clones; approximately 95% were seen once. The sequencing sample was made of naive CD4+ T cells from PBMCs. The receptors were sampled from a human donor in good health. The conserved cysteine and the conserved F or W are not part of the CDR3 here. The D gene is left open where the match is weak.

j_call v_call cdr3_length d_call cdr3_aa
TRBJ2-7 TRBV3-1/TRBV3-2 12 - ASSPSRDIYEQY
TRBJ2-7 TRBV5-1 15 - ASSLGTGTPTSYEQY
TRBJ2-7 TRBV28 16 TRBD2 ASSSPGTSGGRSYEQY
TRBJ1-2 TRBV18 11 TRBD1 ASSPDRVYGYT
TRBJ2-2 TRBV10-1 14 TRBD1 ASSALDRGNTGELF
TRBJ2-7 TRBV27 13 - ASSLKAHNSYEQY
TRBJ2-7 TRBV30 11 - AWSVLEMGEQY
TRBJ2-5 TRBV21-1 9 - ASSKGETQY
TRBJ2-7 TRBV5-1 13 - ASSLLVAGLSEQY
TRBJ2-1 TRBV5-1 13 - ATTPGTPSYNEQF
TRBJ1-1 TRBV29-1 12 - SVHFRTGNTEAF
TRBJ1-5 TRBV7-8 12 - ASSFRDTNQPQH
TRBJ2-7 TRBV3-1/TRBV3-2 14 - ASSLGWASSSYEQY
TRBJ2-3 TRBV25-1 11 - ASSESRADTQY
TRBJ2-7 TRBV5-4 14 - ASSSRGGVSSYEQY
TRBJ2-2 TRBV18 13 - ASSPDMGDTGELF
TRBJ2-3 TRBV27 12 - ASSWRPWGDTQY